This TCR beta chain was recorded in a study of cytomegalovirus exposure and HLA in healthy donors. About the research overall: Previous work identified roughly 120 million unique TCR beta sequences from around 200 million T cells. Regarding the study as a whole: TCR beta chain V- and J-gene trimming was linked, in a later analysis, to a missense variant in DCLRE1C.

The CDR3 is 16 amino acids. Trimming left V 2 bases short and J 4 bases short, with 14 bases between. The germline V gene encodes CDR1 SEHNR and CDR2 FQNEAQ (reference sequence). A word on this clone: Its specificity is unknown.

Primers for the PCR totalled 60 Vbeta and 13 Jbeta. Method: immunoSEQ multiplex PCR; TCRdb's copy keeps in-frame clones and lacks some. The repertoire has approximately 220,000 clones, over 60% of them found once; the top ten carry 0.55% to 0.75%. The clonotype was recovered from a man younger than 30 in good health and CMV-seronegative. Sequenced input: PBMCs. V is TRBV7-9 and J is TRBJ2-2; a weak D match, TRBD1 (6 bases). CDR3 DNA sequence: TGTGCCAGCAGCTTACAGGGGACCTTGGGCACCGGGGAGCTGTTTTTT. Protein sequence: CASSLQGTLGTGELFF.